Below, one T cell receptor (beta chain) is given with its context. V was cut by 7 bases and J by 2 bases, with 11 bases left in between. The germline CDR1 and CDR2 sequences are MNHEY and SVGEGT. The CDR3 sequence is 13 residues long. The TCR beta CDR3 regions underwent amplification using RNA transcripts as the source. TCR CDR3 regions were first amplified by RT-PCR with HTBI primers. TCRdb processed the multiplex PCR reads anew with MiXCR; each CDR3 protein has one entry. Among almost 600,000 distinct CDR3 sequences, around 14% were seen once, and the ten largest hold 5.8%. The data belong to a study of T cells in Graves' hyperthyroidism and ophthalmopathy.

This receptor was obtained from a woman aged 25-40 years with Graves' hyperthyroidism that later progressed to Graves' ophthalmopathy. Sequencing was done on a sample of blood. V usage is TRBV6-2 or TRBV6-3 and J usage is TRBJ1-1, with D possibly TRBD1 on 5 matching bases. CDR3 in amino acids: CASTGRVNTEAFF. CDR3 DNA sequence: TGTGCCAGCACCGGCAGGGTTAACACTGAAGCTTTCTTT.